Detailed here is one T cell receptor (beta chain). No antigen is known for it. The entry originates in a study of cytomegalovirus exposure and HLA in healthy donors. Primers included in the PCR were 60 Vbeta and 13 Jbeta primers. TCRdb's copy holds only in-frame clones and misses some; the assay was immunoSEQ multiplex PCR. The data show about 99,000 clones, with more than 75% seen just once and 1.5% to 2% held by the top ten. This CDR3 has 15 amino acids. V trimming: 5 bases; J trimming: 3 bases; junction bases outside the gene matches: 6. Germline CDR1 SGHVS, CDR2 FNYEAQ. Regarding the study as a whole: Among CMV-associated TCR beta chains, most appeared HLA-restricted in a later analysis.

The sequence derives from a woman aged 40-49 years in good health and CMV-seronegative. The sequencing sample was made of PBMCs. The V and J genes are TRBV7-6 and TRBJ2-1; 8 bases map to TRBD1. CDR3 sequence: CASSEGQALYNEQFF. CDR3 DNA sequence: TGTGCCAGCAGCGAGGGACAGGCCCTCTACAATGAGCAGTTCTTC.